This TCR beta chain came from a study of regulatory T cells in long-lasting Graves disease. Study details: Graves' cases, newly diagnosed, had used antithyroid drugs under 3 months.

Time point here: newly diagnosed GD, antithyroid drugs for less than 3 months. Extracted RNA from PBMCs served as the source of the TCR library. The guidelines of the American Thyroid Association were the basis for diagnosing Graves' disease. Arm-PCR of CDR3 regions and iRepertoire HTBI primers were the basis on which TCR beta libraries were built. Each CDR3 protein gets one entry after TCRdb re-called the multiplex PCR reads with MiXCR. In the table there are approximately 470,000 distinct CDR3 sequences, roughly 17% of which are singletons. This clonotype was seen repeatedly, ten times or more. From germline, CDR1 is SGHTA and CDR2 FQGTGA. This CDR3 has 15 amino acids. Losses at the gene ends were 5 bases for V and 7 bases for J; bases not matched to a gene: 10. The same data also went into a second study, on T cells in Graves' hyperthyroidism and ophthalmopathy. That work states: HTBI primers were used for first-round RT-PCR of the TCR CDR3. Among clonotypes expanded in thyroid above 0.001, most were also found in blood.

The rearrangement joins TRBV7-3 to TRBJ2-3; 9 nucleotides agree with TRBD2. Material: peripheral blood mononuclear cells (PBMCs), obtained at new diagnosis, from a patient treated with antithyroid drugs. This receptor was identified in a middle-aged man with Graves disease. The DNA of the CDR3 is TGTGCCAGCAGCCCCGATAGCGGGAGTCGGAATACGCAGTATTTT. Translating gives CASSPDSGSRNTQYF.